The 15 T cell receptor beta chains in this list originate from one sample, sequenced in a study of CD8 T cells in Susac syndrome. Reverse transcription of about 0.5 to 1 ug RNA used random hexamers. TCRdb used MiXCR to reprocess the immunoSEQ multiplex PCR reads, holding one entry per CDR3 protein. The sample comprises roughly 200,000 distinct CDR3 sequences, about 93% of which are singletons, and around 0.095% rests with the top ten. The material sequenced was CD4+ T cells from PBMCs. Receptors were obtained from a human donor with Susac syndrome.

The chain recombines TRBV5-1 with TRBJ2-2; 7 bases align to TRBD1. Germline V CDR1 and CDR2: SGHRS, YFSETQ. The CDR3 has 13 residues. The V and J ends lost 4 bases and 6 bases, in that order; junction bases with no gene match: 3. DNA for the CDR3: TGCGCCAGCAGCAACACAGGGGCCGGGGAGCTGTTTTTT. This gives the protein CASSNTGAGELFF.

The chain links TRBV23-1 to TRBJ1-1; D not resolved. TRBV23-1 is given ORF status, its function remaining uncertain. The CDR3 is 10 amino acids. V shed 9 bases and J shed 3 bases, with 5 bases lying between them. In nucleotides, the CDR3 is TGCGCCAGTGTGGACACTGAAGCTTTCTTT. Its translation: CASVDTEAFF.

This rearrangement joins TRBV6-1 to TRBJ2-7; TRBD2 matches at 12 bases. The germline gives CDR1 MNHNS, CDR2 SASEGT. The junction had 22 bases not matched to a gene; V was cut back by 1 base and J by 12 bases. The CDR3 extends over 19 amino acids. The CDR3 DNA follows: TGTGCCAGCAGTGAAGGTATCGAGACTAGCGGGAGAGACGCTCTACGAGGGTACTTC. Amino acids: CASSEGIETSGRDALRGYF.

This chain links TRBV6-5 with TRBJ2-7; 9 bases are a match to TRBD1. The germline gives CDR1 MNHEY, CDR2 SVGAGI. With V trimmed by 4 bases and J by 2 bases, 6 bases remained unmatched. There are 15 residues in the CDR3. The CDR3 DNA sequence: TGTGCCAGCAGTTCGCCTTACAGGGGGCCCTACGAGCAGTACTTC. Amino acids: CASSSPYRGPYEQYF.

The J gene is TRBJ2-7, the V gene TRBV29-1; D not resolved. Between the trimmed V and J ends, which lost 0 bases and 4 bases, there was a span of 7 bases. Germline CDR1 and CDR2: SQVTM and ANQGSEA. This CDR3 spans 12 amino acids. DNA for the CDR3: TGCAGCGTTGAAGATCTCCTATACGAGCAGTACTTC. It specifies CSVEDLLYEQYF.

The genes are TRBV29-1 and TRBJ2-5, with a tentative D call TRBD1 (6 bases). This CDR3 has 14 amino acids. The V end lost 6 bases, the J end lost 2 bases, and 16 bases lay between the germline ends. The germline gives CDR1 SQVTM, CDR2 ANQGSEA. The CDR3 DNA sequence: TGCAGCGTGCATCAGGGGCGGCAACAAGAGACCCAGTACTTC. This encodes CSVHQGRQQETQYF.

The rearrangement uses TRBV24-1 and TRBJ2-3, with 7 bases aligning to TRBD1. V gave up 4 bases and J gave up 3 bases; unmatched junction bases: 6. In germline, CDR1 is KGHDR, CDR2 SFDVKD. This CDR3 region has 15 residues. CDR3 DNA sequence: TGTGCCACCAGTGACCCGGGACAGCCAACAGATACGCAGTATTTT. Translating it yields CATSDPGQPTDTQYF.

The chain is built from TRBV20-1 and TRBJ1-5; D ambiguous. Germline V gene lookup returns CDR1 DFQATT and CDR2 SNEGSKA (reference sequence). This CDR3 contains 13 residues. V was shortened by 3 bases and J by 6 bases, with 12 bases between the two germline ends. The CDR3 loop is CSARRRSGQPQHF. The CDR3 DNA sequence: TGCAGTGCTAGGAGACGCTCGGGTCAGCCCCAGCATTTT.

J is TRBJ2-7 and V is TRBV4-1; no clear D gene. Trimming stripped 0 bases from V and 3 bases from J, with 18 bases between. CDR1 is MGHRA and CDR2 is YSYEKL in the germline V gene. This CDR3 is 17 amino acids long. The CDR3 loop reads CASSQDSIGIGYYEQYF. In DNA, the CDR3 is TGCGCCAGCAGCCAAGATTCGATAGGGATCGGATACTACGAGCAGTACTTC.

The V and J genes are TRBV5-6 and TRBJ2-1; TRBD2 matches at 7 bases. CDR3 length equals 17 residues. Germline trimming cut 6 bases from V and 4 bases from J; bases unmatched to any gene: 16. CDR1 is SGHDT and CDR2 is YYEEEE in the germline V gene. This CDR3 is CASIAVQGREEYNEQFF. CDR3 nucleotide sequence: TGTGCCAGCATCGCGGTTCAGGGCCGGGAGGAATACAATGAGCAGTTCTTC.

The DNA of the CDR3 is TGTGCCAGCAGCTTAATAGCGGGAGAGGTTGGGACCCAGTACTTC. It specifies CASSLIAGEVGTQYF. This rearrangement joins TRBV3-1 to TRBJ2-5; the match to TRBD2 covers 9 bases. This CDR3 is built from 15 residues. CDR1 LGHDT and CDR2 YNNKEL come from the germline V gene (reference sequence). With V trimmed by 5 bases and J by 7 bases, 11 bases remained unmatched.

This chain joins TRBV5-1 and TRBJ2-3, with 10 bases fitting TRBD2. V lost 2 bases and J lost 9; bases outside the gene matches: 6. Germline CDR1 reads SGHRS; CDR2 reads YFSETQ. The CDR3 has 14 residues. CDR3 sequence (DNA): TGCGCCAGCAGCTTAGCTAGCGGGAGATTGACGCAGTATTTT. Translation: CASSLASGRLTQYF.

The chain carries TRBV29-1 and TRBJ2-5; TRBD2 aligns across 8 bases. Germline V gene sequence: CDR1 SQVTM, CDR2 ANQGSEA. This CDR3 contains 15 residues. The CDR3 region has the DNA TGCAGTCATATTCGGGGACCGGGGGGGGTAGAGACCCAGTACTTC. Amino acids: CSHIRGPGGVETQYF. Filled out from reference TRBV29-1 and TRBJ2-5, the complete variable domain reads SAVISQKPSRDICQRGTSLTIQCQVDSQVTMMFWYRQQPGQSLTLIATANQGSEATYESGFVIDKFPISRPNLTFSTLTVSNMSPEDSSIYLCSHIRGPGGVETQYFGPGTRLLVL.

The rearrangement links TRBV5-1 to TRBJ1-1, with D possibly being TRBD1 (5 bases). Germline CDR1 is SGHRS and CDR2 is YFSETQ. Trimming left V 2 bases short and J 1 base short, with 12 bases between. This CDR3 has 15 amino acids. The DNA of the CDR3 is TGCGCCAGCAGCTTCGCCCGGGACCGGAACACTGAAGCTTTCTTT. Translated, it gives CASSFARDRNTEAFF.

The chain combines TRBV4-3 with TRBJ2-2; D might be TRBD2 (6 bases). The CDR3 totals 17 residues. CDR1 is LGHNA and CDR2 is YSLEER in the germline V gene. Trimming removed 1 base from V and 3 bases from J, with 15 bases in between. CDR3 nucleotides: TGCGCCAGCAGCCAAGCTAGGGCGGGAACGGACACCGGGGAGCTGTTTTTT. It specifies CASSQARAGTDTGELFF.